This is a list of T cell receptor beta chains from one sample in a study of T cell responses to AZD1222 COVID-19 vaccine. TCRdb keeps only in-frame clones here, not all; method: immunoSEQ multiplex PCR. Here the sample spans more than 70,000 clones, 70% to 90% being singletons. This specimen consisted of peripheral blood, obtained on day 0 of AZD1222 vaccination. The source of these receptors is an adult in good health. Both conserved end residues are part of each CDR3. A D gene is named only where the DNA matches it firmly. Not all rows give a size; the values are once, few, many and, for expanded clones, a class.

TGTGCCAGCAGCGTACAGGCCCGGACCATGAACACTGAAGCTTTCTTT	CASSVQARTMNTEAFF	NA	TRBV9	NA	TRBJ1-1
TGTGCCAGTAGTATAAGTGGAGATGGCTACACCTTC	CASSISGDGYTF	NA	TRBV19	NA	TRBJ1-2
TGCAGCGTTGAAAAAGCCAGCGGGGGGTACGAGCAGTACTTC	CSVEKASGGYEQYF	TRBD2	TRBV29-1	NA	TRBJ2-7
TGTGCCAGTAGTACACAGACAGTTACTGGAAACACCATATATTTT	CASSTQTVTGNTIYF	NA	TRBV19	NA	TRBJ1-3
TGTGCCAGCAGTTACTCAGCGGGGGTTGACTACGGGCAGTACTTC	CASSYSAGVDYGQYF	TRBD2	TRBV6-5	NA	TRBJ2-7
TGTGCCAGCAGCCAAGATGCCTTGACAAAGCAGTTCTTC	CASSQDALTKQFF	NA	TRBV3-1/TRBV3-2	once	TRBJ2-1
TGTGCCAGCAGCCTCTCCGAGGGCGACTATGGCTACACCTTC	CASSLSEGDYGYTF	NA	TRBV11-2	NA	TRBJ1-2
TGTGCCAGCAGCTTGAACAGTCTCAATGAGCAGTTCTTC	CASSLNSLNEQFF	NA	TRBV5-8	once	TRBJ2-1
TGTGCCAGCAGCTTCAAGTATTTCGAAGCTTTCTTT	CASSFKYFEAFF	NA	TRBV7-8	once	TRBJ1-1
TGTGCCAGCAGCCTTGACCCGAACTATGGCTACACCTTC	CASSLDPNYGYTF	NA	TRBV28	NA	TRBJ1-2
TGTGCCAGCAGCCCTACAGGGGGCAGACAGCCCCAGCATTTT	CASSPTGGRQPQHF	TRBD1	TRBV7-8	NA	TRBJ1-5
TGTGCCAGCAGCTACTCAGGGGGCTTCGCCTATGGCTACACCTTC	CASSYSGGFAYGYTF	TRBD1	TRBV7-2	few	TRBJ1-2
TGTGCCAGCAGCCAAGATCAAGCCTCTAGCACAGATACGCAGTATTTT	CASSQDQASSTDTQYF	NA	TRBV3-1/TRBV3-2	NA	TRBJ2-3
TGTGCCAGCAGCTCGGGACTTCACACAGATACGCAGTATTTT	CASSSGLHTDTQYF	NA	TRBV7-9	NA	TRBJ2-3
TGTGCCAGCTCACCGTTAGCCGGGACAGGGGTACCCTACTACGAGCAGTACTTC	CASSPLAGTGVPYYEQYF	TRBD1	TRBV18	once	TRBJ2-7
TGTGCCAGTAGTACGGGGCTAGCGGGGGCCAACTCCTACAATGAGCAGTTCTTC	CASSTGLAGANSYNEQFF	TRBD2	TRBV19	NA	TRBJ2-1
TGTGCCAGCAGCGACTACGCGGGTTCGAACACCGGGGAGCTGTTTTTT	CASSDYAGSNTGELFF	NA	TRBV7-2	NA	TRBJ2-2
TGTGCCAGCAGCCCGCGGAGCGGGGGGATGAATGAGCAGTTCTTC	CASSPRSGGMNEQFF	TRBD2	TRBV11-2	NA	TRBJ2-1
TGTGCCAGCAGCAAAGGCACAGGGGGCGGCTACACCTTC	CASSKGTGGGYTF	TRBD1	TRBV3-1/TRBV3-2	NA	TRBJ1-2
TGTGCCAGCAGCTTAAGGGATCTCCCCCCTGATACGCAGTATTTT	CASSLRDLPPDTQYF	NA	TRBV11-2	NA	TRBJ2-3
TGTGCCAGCAGCTACAGGGTTGAGGGCAATCAGCCCCAGCATTTT	CASSYRVEGNQPQHF	NA	TRBV6-5	NA	TRBJ1-5
TGTGCCAGTAGTCCCAGGACAGGGGATACCACCTACGAGCAGTACTTC	CASSPRTGDTTYEQYF	TRBD1	TRBV19	NA	TRBJ2-7
TGTGCCAGCAGTTACGAGGACGGCCTTTACTACGAGCAGTACTTC	CASSYEDGLYYEQYF	NA	TRBV6-2/TRBV6-3	once	TRBJ2-7
NA	CASSQDTVAGGSFF	NA	TRBV4-3	NA	TRBJ2-1
TGTGCCAGCAGTTTAGCGGGGGGGCCTGGTAATGAGCAGTTCTTC	CASSLAGGPGNEQFF	TRBD2	TRBV28	NA	TRBJ2-1
TGTGCCAGCAGTCAGGACAGCTGGTGGGGGGAGCAGTACTTC	CASSQDSWWGEQYF	NA	TRBV6-5	few	TRBJ2-7
TGTGCCAGCAGCTTAGGGGATTCACCCCTCCACTTT	CASSLGDSPLHF	NA	TRBV7-9	NA	TRBJ1-6
TGTGCCAGCAGTCCGATTCTCCACAGGGCGAGCGATGGCTACACCTTC	CASSPILHRASDGYTF	NA	TRBV28	few	TRBJ1-2
TGTGCCAGCAGCGAGGGTGGATGGGGCATTGGGCTGTTTTTT	CASSEGGWGIGLFF	NA	TRBV6-5	NA	TRBJ1-4
TGTGCCAGCAGTTACACTTGGGGACAGGGGCGCCAGCCCCAGCATTTT	CASSYTWGQGRQPQHF	TRBD1	TRBV6-2/TRBV6-3	NA	TRBJ1-5
TGTGCCACCAGTGATTTTAAGAACACTGAAGCTTTCTTT	CATSDFKNTEAFF	NA	TRBV24-1	NA	TRBJ1-1
TGTGCCAGCTCACCGGGACAGGGCCTCTCCTACGAGCAGTACTTC	CASSPGQGLSYEQYF	TRBD1	TRBV18	NA	TRBJ2-7
TGTGCCAGCTCACCACCTTCAGGTGGCAATCAGCCCCAGCATTTT	CASSPPSGGNQPQHF	NA	TRBV18	NA	TRBJ1-5
TGTGCCAGTAGTATTGCGGAGGACTACGAGCAGTACTTC	CASSIAEDYEQYF	NA	TRBV19	NA	TRBJ2-7
TGTGCCAGCAGCTTGCCCGGGACAGGGGCAGAGACCCAGTACTTC	CASSLPGTGAETQYF	TRBD1	TRBV5-4	NA	TRBJ2-5
TGCGCCAGCAGCCCCCAGGGACTAGGGGGGGGTGGCCAGTACTTC	CASSPQGLGGGGQYF	TRBD2	TRBV5-1	NA	TRBJ2-5
TGTGCCAGCAGCGTAGGGACTAGCGGGGGTGATACGCAGTATTTT	CASSVGTSGGDTQYF	TRBD2	TRBV9	NA	TRBJ2-3
TGTGCCAGCAGCATCGGGACAGGGAGTGGCTACACCTTC	CASSIGTGSGYTF	TRBD1	TRBV9	NA	TRBJ1-2
TGTGCCAGCAGCGGACAGGTAAACCCTGAAGCTTTCTTT	CASSGQVNPEAFF	TRBD1	TRBV5-4	NA	TRBJ1-1
TGTGCCAGCAGCTTATCGGGACAGGTGAATCAGCCCCAGCATTTT	CASSLSGQVNQPQHF	TRBD1	TRBV7-9	NA	TRBJ1-5
TGCGCCAGCAGCTTGGGGTCGGGGGCCTCGGGAAACACCATATATTTT	CASSLGSGASGNTIYF	NA	TRBV5-1	few	TRBJ1-3